These 2 T cell receptor beta chains originate from one sample sequenced in a study of blood T cell repertoires in COVID-19. Here immunoSEQ multiplex PCR was the method, and the copy in TCRdb shows in-frame clones only, minus some. The data contain some 400,000 clones, over 75% of them seen just once; the ten biggest clones take up approximately 1.2%. Sequencing used PBMCs or T cells enriched from blood (not recorded which). The receptors come from a man aged 25 to 40 who had recovered from COVID-19.

J is TRBJ1-2 and V is TRBV19, with a possible D match to TRBD1 (5 bases). This CDR3 has 15 amino acids. Germline CDR1 reads LNHDA; CDR2 reads SQIVND (reference sequence). Deletions cut 7 bases from V and 4 bases from J, with 19 bases between. The CDR3 reads CASTLSGRVGYGYTF. In DNA, the CDR3 is TGTGCCAGTACTCTATCGGGCAGGGTGGGCTATGGCTACACCTTC.

This rearrangement joins TRBV10-1 to TRBJ2-7; TRBD2 might be the D (5 bases). In germline, CDR1 is WNHNN, CDR2 SYGVQD (reference sequence). V gave up 2 bases and J gave up 0 bases, with 5 bases separating them. This CDR3 region has 13 residues. The CDR3 reads CASSEAGSYEQYF. CDR3 nucleotides: TGCGCCAGCAGTGAGGCGGGCTCCTACGAGCAGTACTTC.